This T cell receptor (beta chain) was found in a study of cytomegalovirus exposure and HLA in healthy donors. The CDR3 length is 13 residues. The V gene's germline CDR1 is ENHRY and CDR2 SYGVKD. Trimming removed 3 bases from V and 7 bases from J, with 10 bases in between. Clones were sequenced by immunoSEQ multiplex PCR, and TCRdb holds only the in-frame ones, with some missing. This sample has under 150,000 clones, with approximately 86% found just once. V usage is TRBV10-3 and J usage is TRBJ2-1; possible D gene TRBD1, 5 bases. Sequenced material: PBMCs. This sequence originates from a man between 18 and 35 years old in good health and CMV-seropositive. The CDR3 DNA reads TGTGCCATCAGTGATCTCAGGGTGAATGAGCAGTTCTTC. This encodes CAISDLRVNEQFF.